The 2 T cell receptor beta chains below all came from one sample that was sequenced in a study of monozygotic twins with inflammatory bowel disease. TCRdb re-called the 5' RACE reads; one entry per CDR3 protein, DNA not given. This listing includes fewer than 550,000 distinct CDR3 sequences. Sample: blood. The receptors originated from a human donor with ulcerative colitis or Crohn's disease, or a healthy co-twin of an affected twin (not recorded which).

The chain is built from TRBV12-3 or TRBV12-4 and TRBJ1-5; as DNA is missing, the TRBD1 call by TCRdb cannot be tested. CDR3 length equals 15 residues. CDR3: CASSLRDVSNQPQHF.

This rearrangement joins TRBV19 to TRBJ2-3. CDR1 and CDR2 from the germline V gene are LNHDA and SQIVND (reference sequence). There are 12 residues in the CDR3. The CDR3 spells CASSGSGDTQYF.